Listed here are 21 T cell receptor beta chains from one sample, sequenced in a study of T cell responses to AZD1222 COVID-19 vaccine. Sequencing was performed with immunoSEQ multiplex PCR; in TCRdb, only in-frame clones are kept and a portion is missing. The data hold about 130,000 clones, with 80% to 90% observed a single time. The source was peripheral blood, collected on day 0 of AZD1222 vaccination. The source is an adult in good health.

As regards this clone: Given the absence of the conserved phenylalanine or tryptophan at the CDR3 end, a read error is likely. The chain joins TRBV4-2 to TRBJ1-2; 8 bases map to TRBD1. The CDR3 is 16 residues long. The V gene end was trimmed by 1 base and the J gene end by 4 bases; junction bases not matched to a gene: 8. Looked up from germline, CDR1 is LGHNA and CDR2 is YNFKEQ. As DNA, the CDR3 is TGTGCCAGCAGCCAAGCCGGGACAGGAAAAATCTATGGCTACACCCTC. Its protein is CASSQAGTGKIYGYTL.

The rearrangement joins TRBV24-1 to TRBJ2-3; 8 bases align to TRBD2. The length of the CDR3 is 16 residues. V gave up 0 bases and J gave up 2 bases; unmatched junction bases: 3. The V gene's germline CDR1 is KGHDR and CDR2 SFDVKD. The CDR3 nucleotides read TGTGCCACCAGTGATTTGAAGCGGGGGTCCACAGATACGCAGTATTTT. Translation: CATSDLKRGSTDTQYF.

The chain employs TRBV11-3 and TRBJ2-1; 7 bases are a match to TRBD1. J gave up 8 bases and V 3 bases, and 4 bases lay outside the gene matches. Germline assignment: CDR1 SGHNT and CDR2 YENEEA. The length of the CDR3 is 13 residues. The CDR3 protein is CASSFDRDDEQFF. The CDR3 nucleotides read TGTGCCAGCAGCTTCGACAGGGACGATGAGCAGTTCTTC.

This clone showed up just a few times. CDR3 residues: CASSPPIGLMNEQFF. The CDR3 nucleotides read TGTGCCAGCTCACCACCGATAGGGTTGATGAATGAGCAGTTCTTC. The genes are TRBV18 and TRBJ2-1; the D is unclear. From germline, CDR1 is KGHSH and CDR2 LQKENI. CDR3 size: 15 residues. V was shortened by 0 bases and J by 7 bases, with 13 bases between the two germline ends.

The chain couples TRBV5-6 to TRBJ1-2; D remains unclear. Germline CDR1 is SGHDT and CDR2 is YYEEEE. The CDR3 is made up of 13 amino acids. Trimming shortened V by 1 base and J by 2 bases, and 6 bases separated the two germline ends. The CDR3 coding sequence is TGTGCCAGCAGCTTGTGGACCAACTATGGCTACACCTTC. This encodes CASSLWTNYGYTF.

The J gene is TRBJ2-5, the V gene TRBV15; D is tentatively TRBD1 or TRBD2 (5 bases each). The germline V gene has CDR1 LNHNV and CDR2 YYDKDF (reference sequence). The V end lost 0 bases, the J end lost 0 bases, and 11 bases lay between the germline ends. CDR3 size: 16 residues. The CDR3: CATSRDVLGDQETQYF. CDR3 in DNA: TGTGCCACCAGCAGAGACGTATTGGGGGACCAAGAGACCCAGTACTTC.

In the case of this clone: The junction shows a germline mismatch at one end, possibly a read error. The J gene is TRBJ2-7, the V gene TRBV7-2; D is ambiguous. The CDR3 spans 12 residues. The germline V gene has CDR1 SGHTA and CDR2 FQGNSA. The CDR3 DNA reads TGTGCCAGCAGGTCCTCCTCCCACGAGCAGTACTTC. This gives the protein CASRSSSHEQYF.

The rearrangement uses TRBV9 and TRBJ2-3, with TRBD2 matching over 8 bases. The V and J ends lost 4 bases and 1 base, in that order; junction bases with no gene match: 11. Germline V gene lookup returns CDR1 SGDLS and CDR2 YYNGEE. The CDR3 has 17 residues. DNA of the CDR3: TGTGCCAGCAGCCCCCACGGGGGGGGCGAGGGCACAGATACGCAGTATTTT. Protein: CASSPHGGGEGTDTQYF. The full variable domain, its missing parts supplied by reference TRBV9 and TRBJ2-3, is DSGVTQTPKHLITATGQRVTLRCSPRSGDLSVYWYQQSLDQGLQFLIQYYNGEERAKGNILERFSAQQFPDLHSELNLSSLELGDSALYFCASSPHGGGEGTDTQYFGPGTRLTVL.

The chain couples TRBV3-1 (or the pseudogene TRBV3-2) to TRBJ1-5, with 7 bases identical to TRBD1. CDR1 is LGHDT, CDR2 YNNKEL, per germline (reference sequence). V was clipped by 3 bases and J by 6 bases; unmatched bases: 11. This CDR3 region has 16 residues. CDR3 nucleotides: TGTGCCAGCAGCCAGACCCCCGGGACAGTTCCTCAGCCCCAGCATTTT. Its translation is CASSQTPGTVPQPQHF.

The chain carries TRBV5-5 and TRBJ1-4; D remains ambiguous. The germline gives CDR1 SGHKS, CDR2 YYEKEE (reference sequence). The V gene lost 5 bases and the J gene lost 4 bases, with 6 bases spanning the gap. The CDR3 extends over 12 amino acids. CDR3 bases: TGTGCCAGCAGACTCAATAATGAAAAACTGTTTTTT. It specifies CASRLNNEKLFF.

J is TRBJ1-1 and V is TRBV10-3, with 10 bases lining up with TRBD1. This CDR3 comprises 11 residues. Germline V gene sequence: CDR1 ENHRY, CDR2 SYGVKD. V trimming: 4 bases; J trimming: 10 bases; junction bases outside the gene matches: 0. The DNA for the CDR3 is TGTGCCATCAGTGGGGACAGGGGAGCTTTCTTT. Its translation is CAISGDRGAFF.

This clone showed up just once. The chain uses TRBV7-9 and TRBJ1-2; D call uncertain. There are 12 residues in the CDR3. Trimming left V 1 base short and J 7 bases short, with 7 bases between. Germline lookup yields CDR1 SEHNR and CDR2 FQNEAQ (reference sequence). This CDR3 is CASSLGPSGYTF. As DNA, the CDR3 is TGTGCCAGCAGCTTAGGTCCCAGTGGCTACACCTTC.

This clone was seen once. The rearrangement joins TRBV7-6 to TRBJ2-5; TRBD2 matches 9 bases. Germline V gives CDR1 SGHVS, CDR2 FNYEAQ. The CDR3 is 15 amino acids. V shed 3 bases, J shed 4 bases, and the junction held 6 bases outside the gene matches. CDR3 amino acids: CASSFRGGGAETQYF. CDR3 sequence (DNA): TGTGCCAGCAGCTTTCGCGGGGGGGGAGCAGAGACCCAGTACTTC.

The J gene is TRBJ2-2, the V gene TRBV7-3, with a possible D match to TRBD1 (5 bases). CDR3 length equals 22 residues. Trimming stripped 1 base from V and 0 bases from J, with 27 bases between. The germline CDR1 and CDR2 sequences are SGHTA and FQGTGA. In nucleotides, the CDR3 is TGTGCCAGCAGCTTAATACGGAATACTCCTGGACAACCCAGGACGAACACCGGGGAGCTGTTTTTT. This gives the protein CASSLIRNTPGQPRTNTGELFF.

V is TRBV7-9 and J is TRBJ2-3, with D uncertain. CDR1 and CDR2 from the germline V gene are SEHNR and FQNEAQ (reference sequence). The V gene lost 2 bases and the J gene lost 6 bases, with 18 bases spanning the gap. The CDR3 covers 16 residues. In DNA, the CDR3 is TGTGCCAGCAGCTTATCATCCCAGACCCTCGCCGATACGCAGTATTTT. Translating it yields CASSLSSQTLADTQYF.

With regard to this clone: The sample holds other DNA sequences that translate to the same CDR3. V usage is TRBV12-3 or TRBV12-4 and J usage is TRBJ1-6; D is ambiguous. CDR3 size: 12 residues. The ends were cut back, 3 bases at V and 6 bases at J, with 3 bases in the middle. The CDR3 loop reads CASSLGNSPLHF. CDR3 coding DNA: TGTGCCAGCAGTTTGGGTAATTCACCCCTCCACTTT.

The CDR3 coding sequence is TGTGCCAGCAGCTCCCTCAGTGGCTCCGTTTCAGGGGACTACACCTTC. Translating it yields CASSSLSGSVSGDYTF. This chain joins TRBV27 and TRBJ1-2, with D perhaps TRBD1 (6 bases). Trimming removed 6 bases at V and 10 bases at J, with 27 bases between. CDR3 length: 16 amino acids. CDR1 and CDR2 (germline): MNHEY, SMNVEV (reference sequence).

This clone was seen just once. This rearrangement joins TRBV9 to TRBJ2-2; 11 bases align to TRBD2. The J segment lost 7 bases and the V segment lost 4 bases, leaving 9 bases of the junction unmatched. The CDR3 length is 16 residues. In germline, CDR1 is SGDLS, CDR2 YYNGEE. CDR3 sequence: CASSIPSGGQGGELFF. CDR3 DNA: TGTGCCAGCAGCATTCCTAGCGGGGGGCAAGGCGGGGAGCTGTTTTTT. Supplemented by reference TRBV9 and TRBJ2-2, the full variable domain reads DSGVTQTPKHLITATGQRVTLRCSPRSGDLSVYWYQQSLDQGLQFLIQYYNGEERAKGNILERFSAQQFPDLHSELNLSSLELGDSALYFCASSIPSGGQGGELFFGEGSRLTVL.

This clone was counted a few times. This chain links TRBV28 with TRBJ1-4; D unclear. This CDR3 is 15 amino acids long. Between the trimmed V and J ends, which lost 4 bases and 1 base, there was a span of 10 bases. Germline V gene data show CDR1 as MDHEN and CDR2 as SYDVKM. The CDR3 nucleotides are TGTGCCAGCAGTTCTCTACACGTAACTAATGAAAAACTGTTTTTT. This translates into CASSSLHVTNEKLFF.

The rearrangement links TRBV4-3 to TRBJ2-3, with 7 bases fitting TRBD1. The CDR3 loop spans 16 amino acids. CDR1 and CDR2 (germline): LGHNA, YSLEER. V was pared by 0 bases and J by 4 bases, with 7 bases of the junction left unmatched. The CDR3 DNA reads as TGCGCCAGCAGCCAAGATGTCTGGACAGGATCAGATACGCAGTATTTT. This codes for CASSQDVWTGSDTQYF.

CDR3 coding DNA: TGTGCCAGCAGCTTGAGGGACACCTCCTCACCCCTCCACTTT. It translates to CASSLRDTSSPLHF. The chain has TRBV5-4 and TRBJ1-6; D possibly corresponds to TRBD1 (6 bases). This CDR3 spans 14 amino acids. Trimming stripped 1 base from V and 10 bases from J, with 12 bases between. The V gene's germline CDR1 is SGHNT and CDR2 YYREEE (reference sequence).